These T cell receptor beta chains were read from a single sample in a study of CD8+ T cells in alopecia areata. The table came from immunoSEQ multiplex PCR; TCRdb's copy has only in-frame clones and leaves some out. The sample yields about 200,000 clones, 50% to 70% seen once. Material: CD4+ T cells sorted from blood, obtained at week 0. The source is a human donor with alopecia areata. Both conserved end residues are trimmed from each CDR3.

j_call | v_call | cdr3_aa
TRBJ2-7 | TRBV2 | ASFTGRQTEQY
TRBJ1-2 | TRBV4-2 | ASSQLVGQPNNYGYT
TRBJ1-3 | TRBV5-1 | ASSSSNSGNTIY
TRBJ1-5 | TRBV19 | ASSIIDRGLGQPQH
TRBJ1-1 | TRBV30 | AWNRWTGRRGTEAF
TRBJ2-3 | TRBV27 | ASSKRRQGRTDTQY
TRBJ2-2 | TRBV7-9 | ASSPIPGQINTGELF
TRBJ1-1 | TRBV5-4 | ASSLRTGEAF
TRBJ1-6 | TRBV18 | ASSPRAQGDSPLH
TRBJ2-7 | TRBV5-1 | ASSLGPVEEQY
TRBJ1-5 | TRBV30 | AWSITRGNQPQH
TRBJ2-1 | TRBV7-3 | ASSLNPGGFNEQF
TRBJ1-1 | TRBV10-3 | AISSLEVTEAF
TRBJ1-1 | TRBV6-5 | ASRSGQGNTEAF
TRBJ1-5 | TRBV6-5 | ASSTSSTGRQPQH
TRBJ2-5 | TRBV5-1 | ASSLVGTQGETQY
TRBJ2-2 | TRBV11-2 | ASSLERGFTGELF
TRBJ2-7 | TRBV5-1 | ASSFTGTSNYEQY
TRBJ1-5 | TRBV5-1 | ASSSGVGNQPQH
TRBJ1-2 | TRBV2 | ASNFLHRGTNYGYT
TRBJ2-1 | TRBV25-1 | ASSAPLRAGGPNEQF
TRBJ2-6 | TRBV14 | ASSPGETGANVLT
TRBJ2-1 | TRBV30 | AWSSRSPYNEQF
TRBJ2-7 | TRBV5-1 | ASSLGRSGTGLEQY
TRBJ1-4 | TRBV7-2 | ASSTDRGHEKLF
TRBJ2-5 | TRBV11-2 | ASSPGMGGTQY
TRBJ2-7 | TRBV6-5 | ASSYSWQGTSGEQY
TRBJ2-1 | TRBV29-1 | SSGTSGPNEQF
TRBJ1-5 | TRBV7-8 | ASSLVEGPQPQH
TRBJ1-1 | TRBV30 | AWIPVVNTEAF
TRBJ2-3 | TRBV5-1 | ASSLIGLDSSTDTQY
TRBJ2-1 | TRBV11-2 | ASSGTRLPQDRNEQF
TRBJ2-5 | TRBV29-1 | SVAGVQETQY
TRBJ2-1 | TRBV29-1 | SVLDGYNEQF
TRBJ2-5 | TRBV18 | ASSPQETQY
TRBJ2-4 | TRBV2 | ASSQNIQY
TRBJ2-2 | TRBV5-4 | ASSRPGTGNTGELF
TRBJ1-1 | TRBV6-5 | ASRVMRGNTEAF
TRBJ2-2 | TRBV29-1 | SVGWQGTTGELF
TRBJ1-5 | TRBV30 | AWTTGLNNQPQH
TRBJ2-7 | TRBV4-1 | ASSQDRRTGGVYEQY
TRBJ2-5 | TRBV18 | ASSPNPPTGLGETQY
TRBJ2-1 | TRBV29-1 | SASALGTTRDEQF
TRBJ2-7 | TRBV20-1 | SARLVLEQY
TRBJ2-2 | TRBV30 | AWTVKNTGELF
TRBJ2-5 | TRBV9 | ASSVERGGGETQY
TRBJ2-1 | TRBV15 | ATSRGDGGEQF
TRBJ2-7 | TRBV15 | ATSRQGQGSYEQY
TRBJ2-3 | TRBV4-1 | ASSQPYRDKADTQY
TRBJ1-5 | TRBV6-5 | ASRDSGNQPQH
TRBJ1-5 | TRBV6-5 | ASSYGGLSNQPQH
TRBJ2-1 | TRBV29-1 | SVGAWNEQF
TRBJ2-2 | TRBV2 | ASHRGQGITGELF
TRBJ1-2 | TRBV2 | ASSRGEYGYT
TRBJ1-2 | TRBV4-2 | ASSQEAGTGGDYGYT
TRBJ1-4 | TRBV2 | ASSARTGVEKLF
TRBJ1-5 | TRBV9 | ASSAGTGYQPQH
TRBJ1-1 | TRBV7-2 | ASSLVGGARTEAF
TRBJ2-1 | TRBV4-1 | ASSQVVLAGGNEQF
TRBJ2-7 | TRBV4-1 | ASRRLAGLADDEQY